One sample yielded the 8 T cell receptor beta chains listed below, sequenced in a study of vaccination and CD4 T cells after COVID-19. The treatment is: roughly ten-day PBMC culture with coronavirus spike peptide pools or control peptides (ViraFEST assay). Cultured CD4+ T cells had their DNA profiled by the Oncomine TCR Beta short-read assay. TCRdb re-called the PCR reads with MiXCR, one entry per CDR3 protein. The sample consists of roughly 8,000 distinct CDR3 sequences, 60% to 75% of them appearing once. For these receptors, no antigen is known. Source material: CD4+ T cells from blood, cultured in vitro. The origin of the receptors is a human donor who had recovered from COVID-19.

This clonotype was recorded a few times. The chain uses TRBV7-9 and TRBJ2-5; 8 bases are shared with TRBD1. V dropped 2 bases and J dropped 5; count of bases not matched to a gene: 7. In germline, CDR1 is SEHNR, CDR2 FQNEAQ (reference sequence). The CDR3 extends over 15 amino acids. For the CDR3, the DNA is TGTGCCAGCAGCTTAATCGGACAGGGTCGTGAGACCCAGTACTTC. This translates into CASSLIGQGRETQYF.

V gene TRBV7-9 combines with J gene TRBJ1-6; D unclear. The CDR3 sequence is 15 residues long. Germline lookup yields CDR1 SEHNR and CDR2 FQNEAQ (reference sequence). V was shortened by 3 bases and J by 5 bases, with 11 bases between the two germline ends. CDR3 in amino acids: CASSLRVQDNSPLHF. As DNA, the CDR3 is TGTGCCAGCAGCTTGAGGGTGCAGGATAATTCACCCCTCCACTTT.

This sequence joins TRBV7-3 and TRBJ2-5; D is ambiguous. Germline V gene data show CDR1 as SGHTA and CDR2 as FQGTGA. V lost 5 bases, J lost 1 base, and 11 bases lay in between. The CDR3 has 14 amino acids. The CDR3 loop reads CASSPGSAQETQYF. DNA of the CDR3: TGTGCCAGCAGCCCAGGATCAGCCCAAGAGACCCAGTACTTC.

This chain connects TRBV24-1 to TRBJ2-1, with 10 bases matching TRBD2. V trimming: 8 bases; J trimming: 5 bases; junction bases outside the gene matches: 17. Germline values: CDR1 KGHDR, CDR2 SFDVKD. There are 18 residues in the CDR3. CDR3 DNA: TGTGCCACCACCGACGGACTAGCGGTCTCCTCCCGGAACAATGAGCAGTTCTTC. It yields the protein CATTDGLAVSSRNNEQFF.

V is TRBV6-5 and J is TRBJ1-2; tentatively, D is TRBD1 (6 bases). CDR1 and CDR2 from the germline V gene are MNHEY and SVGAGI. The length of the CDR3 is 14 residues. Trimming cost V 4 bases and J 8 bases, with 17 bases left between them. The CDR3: CASSLSGASLGYTF. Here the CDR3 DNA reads TGTGCCAGCAGTTTATCAGGGGCCAGCTTGGGCTACACCTTC.

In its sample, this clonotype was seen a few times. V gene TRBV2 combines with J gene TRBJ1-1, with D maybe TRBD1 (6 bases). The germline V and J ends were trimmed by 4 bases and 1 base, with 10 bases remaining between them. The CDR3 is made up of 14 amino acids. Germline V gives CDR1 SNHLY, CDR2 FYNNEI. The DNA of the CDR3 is TGTGCCAGCAGTGGACAGGCCGGGAACACTGAAGCTTTCTTT. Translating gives CASSGQAGNTEAFF.

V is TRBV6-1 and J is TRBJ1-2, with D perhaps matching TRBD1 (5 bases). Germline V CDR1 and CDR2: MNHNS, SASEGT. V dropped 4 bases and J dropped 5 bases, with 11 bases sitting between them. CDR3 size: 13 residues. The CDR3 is CASSGPDTYGYTF. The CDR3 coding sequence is TGTGCCAGCAGTGGCCCGGACACGTATGGCTACACCTTC.

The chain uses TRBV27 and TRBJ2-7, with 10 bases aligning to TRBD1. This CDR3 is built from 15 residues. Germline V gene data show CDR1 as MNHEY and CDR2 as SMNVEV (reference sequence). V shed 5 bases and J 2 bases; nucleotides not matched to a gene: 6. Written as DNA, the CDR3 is TGTGCCAGCAGTCCCTGGGACAGGGGACCCTACGAGCAGTACTTC. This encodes CASSPWDRGPYEQYF.